Listed below are T cell receptor beta chains from one sample, sequenced in a study of blood T cell repertoires in COVID-19. The table came from immunoSEQ multiplex PCR; TCRdb's copy has only in-frame clones and leaves some out. The table includes roughly 130,000 clones, about 83% detected once. Sequenced sample: peripheral blood. Source of these receptors: a man in his fifties with acute or convalescent COVID-19. Each CDR3 is given with its conserved first and last residue. A D gene is named only where the DNA matches it firmly. Size tells how often a clone was seen (once, few, many) or the class of an expanded clone, and some rows leave it out.

d_gene | j_gene | abundance | v_gene | CDR3aa | CDR3nt
- | TRBJ2-2 | many | TRBV27 | CASSLAGSGTGELFF | TGTGCCAGCAGTTTAGCAGGGTCGGGCACCGGGGAGCTGTTTTTT
- | TRBJ2-5 | - | TRBV29-1 | CSVEDPVWGRGPQETQYF | TGCAGCGTTGAAGACCCCGTTTGGGGCAGGGGCCCCCAAGAGACCCAGTACTTC
- | TRBJ1-3 | - | TRBV18 | CASSPLDGAAGNTIYF | TGTGCCAGCTCACCATTGGACGGAGCGGCTGGAAACACCATATATTTT
TRBD1 | TRBJ2-1 | once | TRBV29-1 | CSGKTGTGSNEQFF | TGCAGCGGAAAGACCGGGACAGGGAGTAATGAGCAGTTCTTC
TRBD1 | TRBJ1-4 | - | TRBV27 | CASRDRGGVGNEKLFF | TGTGCCAGCAGAGACAGGGGAGGAGTGGGTAATGAAAAACTGTTTTTT
- | TRBJ2-7 | - | TRBV12-3/TRBV12-4 | CASSFRGATEQYF | TGTGCCAGCAGTTTCCGCGGGGCCACCGAGCAGTACTTC
TRBD1 | TRBJ1-6 | few | TRBV28 | CASGTTGGGGNSPLHF | TGTGCCAGCGGAACTACAGGGGGCGGGGGTAATTCACCCCTCCACTTT
TRBD2 | TRBJ2-5 | - | TRBV7-6 | CASSLPRTSGGATVWTQYF | TGTGCCAGCAGCTTACCTCGGACTAGCGGGGGGGCGACCGTCTGGACCCAGTACTTC
- | TRBJ1-3 | - | TRBV9 | CASSVQQFGNTIYF | TGTGCCAGCAGCGTACAACAGTTCGGAAACACCATATATTTT
TRBD1 | TRBJ1-6 | - | TRBV2 | CASKFDREDSPLHF | TGTGCCAGCAAGTTCGACAGGGAGGATTCACCCCTCCACTTT
TRBD1 | TRBJ2-7 | - | TRBV5-1 | CASSLVQGGIYEQYF | TGCGCCAGCAGCTTGGTACAGGGGGGAATATACGAGCAGTACTTC
TRBD1 | TRBJ2-3 | - | TRBV27 | CASSTSQGSNTDTQYF | TGTGCCAGCAGTACCTCACAGGGGTCAAACACAGATACGCAGTATTTT
- | TRBJ1-4 | - | TRBV5-4 | CASTVQGGEKLFF | TGTGCCAGCACGGTACAGGGCGGTGAAAAACTGTTTTTT
TRBD2 | TRBJ2-7 | - | TRBV19 | CASRAGGRPYEQYF | TGTGCCAGTCGAGCGGGGGGCAGGCCCTACGAGCAGTACTTC
TRBD1 | TRBJ1-2 | - | TRBV18 | CASSADRGVGYTF | TGTGCCAGCTCCGCTGACAGGGGGGTTGGCTACACCTTC
- | TRBJ2-5 | few | TRBV3-1/TRBV3-2 | CASSQGGWTVSEETQYF | TGTGCCAGCAGCCAAGGAGGGTGGACCGTTAGTGAAGAGACCCAGTACTTC
TRBD2 | TRBJ2-1 | - | TRBV18 | CASSPMREYNEQFF | TGTGCCAGCTCACCAATGCGGGAGTACAATGAGCAGTTCTTC
- | TRBJ1-6 | - | TRBV5-1 | CASSLAGTFSSSYNSPLHF | TGCGCCAGCAGCTTGGCCGGGACATTTTCGAGCTCCTATAATTCACCCCTCCACTTT
- | TRBJ1-2 | few | TRBV5-4 | CATLPGEEGSYGYTF | TGTGCCACCCTACCGGGGGAAGAGGGATCTTATGGCTACACCTTC
TRBD1 | TRBJ2-5 | - | TRBV6-5 | CASRRQGLEETQYF | TGTGCCAGCAGACGACAGGGGTTGGAGGAGACCCAGTACTTC
- | TRBJ2-5 | many | TRBV4-1 | CASSRGGAETQYF | TGCGCCAGCAGCCGGGGAGGAGCTGAGACCCAGTACTTC
- | TRBJ1-1 | - | TRBV11-2 | CASSLQGFNAFF | TGTGCCAGCAGCTTACAGGGATTCAATGCTTTCTTT
- | TRBJ2-2 | - | TRBV6-4 | CASSFLGGSNTGELFF | TGTGCCAGCAGTTTCCTGGGGGGATCGAACACCGGGGAGCTGTTTTTT
- | TRBJ2-4 | - | TRBV3-1/TRBV3-2 | CASSLGVAKNIQYF | TGTGCCAGCAGTCTAGGAGTAGCCAAAAACATTCAGTACTTC
- | TRBJ1-3 | - | TRBV4-1 | CASSRDLSPSGNTIYF | TGCGCCAGCAGCCGAGACCTGAGTCCCTCTGGAAACACCATATATTTT
- | TRBJ1-2 | - | TRBV7-2 | CASSSPDRVYGYTF | TGTGCCAGCAGCAGCCCGGACAGAGTCTATGGCTACACCTTC
- | TRBJ2-3 | - | TRBV20-1 | CSGGRADTQYF | TGCAGTGGGGGGCGCGCCGATACGCAGTATTTT
TRBD1 | TRBJ1-5 | once | TRBV19 | CASSSKDRGPGQPQHF | TGTGCCAGTAGTTCTAAGGACAGGGGGCCGGGGCAGCCCCAGCATTTT
- | TRBJ2-2 | - | TRBV18 | CASSPQPGDTGELFF | TGTGCCAGCTCACCTCAGCCCGGGGACACCGGGGAGCTGTTTTTT
- | TRBJ2-1 | - | TRBV30 | CAWSVSRTSFSYNEQFF | TGTGCCTGGAGTGTCTCGCGCACTTCCTTCTCCTACAATGAGCAGTTCTTC
- | TRBJ2-3 | - | TRBV5-5 | CASSLVGYSTDTQYF | TGTGCCAGCAGCTTGGTCGGGTATAGCACAGATACGCAGTATTTT
- | TRBJ1-6 | - | TRBV11-2 | CASSPALPGTTGSPLHF | TGTGCCAGCAGCCCAGCCCTTCCCGGGACAACGGGTTCACCCCTCCACTTT
- | TRBJ1-2 | - | TRBV5-6 | CASSFPGINYGYTF | TGTGCCAGCAGCTTCCCAGGGATTAACTATGGCTACACCTTC
TRBD1 | TRBJ1-1 | few | TRBV5-1 | CASSSGQWGTEAFF | TGCGCCAGCAGCTCGGGACAGTGGGGTACTGAAGCTTTCTTT
- | TRBJ1-1 | - | TRBV19 | CASSIRDTEAFF | TGTGCCAGTAGTATTAGAGACACTGAAGCTTTCTTT
TRBD1 | TRBJ1-3 | few | TRBV10-3 | CAMRDSSGNTIYF | TGTGCCATGAGGGACAGTTCTGGAAACACCATATATTTT
- | TRBJ1-1 | few | TRBV4-1 | CASSQREQAEAFF | TGCGCCAGCAGCCAGAGAGAACAGGCTGAAGCTTTCTTT
TRBD1 | TRBJ1-2 | - | TRBV11-2 | CASSLAPGGLGGYTF | TGTGCCAGCAGCTTAGCCCCAGGGGGCTTAGGTGGCTACACCTTC
- | TRBJ1-2 | - | TRBV6-1 | CASSELTNYGYTF | TGTGCCAGCAGTGAGTTGACAAACTATGGCTACACCTTC
- | TRBJ1-6 | - | TRBV25-1 | CASQGTHSPLHF | TGTGCCAGTCAGGGGACCCATTCACCCCTCCACTTT
- | TRBJ2-3 | once | TRBV27 | CASKLGQFTDTQYF | TGTGCCAGCAAGCTAGGACAGTTCACAGATACGCAGTATTTT